This entry lists 22 T cell receptor beta chains sequenced from one sample in a study of beta chain features in type 1 diabetes. Expressed TCRB transcripts were sequenced after all isolated RNA was converted to cDNA. The assay was immunoSEQ multiplex PCR, and TCRdb's table has in-frame clones only and misses some. The sample includes over 120,000 clones, roughly 10% of them seen just once. Sample: naive CD4+ T cells from blood. Receptors originate from a man between 18 and 35 years old in good health.

V usage is TRBV4-2 and J usage is TRBJ2-1; the D gene is possibly TRBD2 (6 bases). The ends were cut back, 7 bases at V and 5 bases at J, with 18 bases in the middle. Per germline, CDR1 LGHNA and CDR2 YNFKEQ. The CDR3 spans 15 residues. Here the CDR3 reads CASKRSGGAHNEQFF. DNA of the CDR3: TGTGCCAGCAAACGCTCCGGCGGGGCCCACAATGAGCAGTTCTTC.

V gene TRBV19 combines with J gene TRBJ1-5, with TRBD1 as a possible D gene (5 bases). Germline-derived CDR1 and CDR2 are LNHDA and SQIVND (reference sequence). Deletions cut 3 bases from V and 7 bases from J, with 16 bases between. The CDR3 has 15 residues. CDR3 nucleotides: TGTGCCAGTAGTATTATTGCGGGGCCGGGACAGCCCCAGCATTTT. This sequence encodes CASSIIAGPGQPQHF.

This clone was recorded a few times. The chain is built from TRBV7-6 and TRBJ2-4, with 9 nucleotides matching TRBD1. V lost 4 bases, J lost 3 bases, and 7 bases stayed unmatched. The CDR3 sequence is 16 residues long. Germline CDR1 is SGHVS and CDR2 is FNYEAQ. The CDR3 loop is CASSSRTGAGKNIQYF. CDR3 coding DNA: TGTGCCAGCAGCTCCCGGACAGGGGCTGGCAAAAACATTCAGTACTTC.

This chain links TRBV5-1 with TRBJ1-2; 9 bases align to TRBD1. Germline V gives CDR1 SGHRS, CDR2 YFSETQ. This CDR3 has 15 residues. The J segment lost 0 bases and the V segment lost 4 bases, leaving 4 bases of the junction unmatched. This chain's CDR3 is CASSPGQGANYGYTF. The CDR3 nucleotides read TGCGCCAGCAGCCCGGGACAGGGAGCTAACTATGGCTACACCTTC. The complete variable domain, with remaining parts taken from reference TRBV5-1 and TRBJ1-2, reads KAGVTQTPRYLIKTRGQQVTLSCSPISGHRSVSWYQQTPGQGLQFLFEYFSETQRNKGNFPGRFSGRQFSNSRSEMNVSTLELGDSALYLCASSPGQGANYGYTFGSGTRLTVV.

This chain connects TRBV28 to TRBJ2-7; 7 nucleotides match TRBD1. Germline CDR1 reads MDHEN; CDR2 reads SYDVKM. CDR3 length: 14 amino acids. Trimming took 5 bases from V and 4 from J; bases not matched to a gene: 8. The chain's CDR3 is CASSVGTATYEQYF. Here the CDR3 DNA reads TGTGCCAGCAGTGTTGGGACAGCTACTTACGAGCAGTACTTC.

The chain uses TRBV11-2 and TRBJ1-2; 9 positions match TRBD1. CDR3 length: 13 amino acids. Germline values: CDR1 SGHAT, CDR2 FQNNGV. The V gene end was trimmed by 5 bases and the J gene end by 7 bases; junction bases not matched to a gene: 5. The CDR3 DNA follows: TGTGCCAGCAGCGGGGACAGGGTGGGTGGCTACACCTTC. Amino acid sequence: CASSGDRVGGYTF.

The V gene is TRBV4-3, the J gene TRBJ1-2; D perhaps matches TRBD1 (5 bases). CDR1 LGHNA and CDR2 YSLEER come from the germline V gene. The V end was cut by 4 bases, the J end by 7 bases, with 19 bases between. This CDR3 is 15 amino acids long. CDR3 nucleotides: TGCGCCAGCAGCCCCGGGGGAGGGAGAGTTAGTGGCTACACCTTC. Residues: CASSPGGGRVSGYTF.

J is TRBJ1-2 and V is TRBV19; 10 bases fit TRBD1. CDR3 length: 14 residues. CDR1 is LNHDA and CDR2 is SQIVND in the germline V gene (reference sequence). V gave up 5 bases and J gave up 7 bases; unmatched junction bases: 7. The CDR3 loop reads CASSRGQGTLGYTF. In DNA, the CDR3 is TGTGCCAGTAGTCGGGGACAGGGGACTCTTGGCTACACCTTC. The complete variable domain, with remaining parts taken from reference TRBV19 and TRBJ1-2, reads DGGITQSPKYLFRKEGQNVTLSCEQNLNHDAMYWYRQDPGQGLRLIYYSQIVNDFQKGDIAEGYSVSREKKESFPLTVTSAQKNPTAFYLCASSRGQGTLGYTFGSGTRLTVV.

The gene calls are TRBV29-1 and TRBJ1-2, with D perhaps matching TRBD1 (6 bases). CDR1 is SQVTM, CDR2 ANQGSEA, per germline. Trimming left V 4 bases short and J 3 bases short, with 12 bases between. This CDR3 spans 13 amino acids. The CDR3 reads CSVGQAVDYGYTF. CDR3 DNA: TGCAGCGTTGGACAGGCGGTCGACTATGGCTACACCTTC.

The chain couples TRBV6-5 to TRBJ2-7, with D possibly TRBD2 on 6 matching bases. Trimming removed 0 bases from V and 3 bases from J, with 12 bases in between. Germline CDR1 MNHEY, CDR2 SVGAGI. The length of the CDR3 is 15 residues. CDR3 bases: TGTGCCAGCAGTTACTCGTTCCAGGGAGGCTACGAGCAGTACTTC. Encoded protein: CASSYSFQGGYEQYF.

The table lists this clone with a few counts. The chain has TRBV6-5 and TRBJ1-2; 7 positions agree with TRBD1. The length of the CDR3 is 15 residues. After removal of 0 bases from V and 2 bases from J, the junction contained 3 bases not matched to a gene. Germline V gene sequence: CDR1 MNHEY, CDR2 SVGAGI. The DNA of the CDR3 is TGTGCCAGCAGTTACTCGACGACAGGGAACTATGGCTACACCTTC. Protein: CASSYSTTGNYGYTF.

The rearrangement links TRBV19 to TRBJ1-2; unclear D gene. The V end lost 7 bases, the J end lost 5 bases, and 11 bases lay between the germline ends. The CDR3 contains 12 residues. Germline CDR1 LNHDA, CDR2 SQIVND (reference sequence). CDR3 nucleotides: TGTGCCAGTAATGACTTACCGTATGGCTACACCTTC. Encoded protein: CASNDLPYGYTF.

This clone has more than one count but fewer than ten. This chain uses TRBV30 with TRBJ2-7; 7 nucleotides match TRBD1. CDR1 and CDR2 from the germline V gene are GTSNPN and SVGIG (reference sequence). Unmatched junction bases numbered 11, after V lost 2 bases and J lost 4 bases. This CDR3 spans 15 amino acids. The DNA of the CDR3 is TGTGCCTGGAGTAAGCATCGGGACAGAACATACGAGCAGTACTTC. Protein sequence: CAWSKHRDRTYEQYF.

In nucleotides, the CDR3 is TGCGCCAGCAGCTTGGATGTCAGGGGAGTGTACCAAGAGACCCAGTACTTC. This sequence encodes CASSLDVRGVYQETQYF. The chain combines TRBV5-1 with TRBJ2-5; perhaps TRBD1 as D (6 bases). The germline V gene has CDR1 SGHRS and CDR2 YFSETQ. The CDR3 has 17 residues. Trimming took 0 bases from V and 0 from J, leaving 15 bases between them.

The chain couples TRBV9 to TRBJ2-1, with 8 bases identical to TRBD2. Germline assignment: CDR1 SGDLS and CDR2 YYNGEE. The CDR3 contains 15 residues. Germline trimming cut 3 bases from V and 6 bases from J; bases unmatched to any gene: 8. CDR3 sequence reads: CASSERGGPSNEQFF. The CDR3 coding sequence is TGTGCCAGCAGCGAACGGGGGGGCCCATCCAATGAGCAGTTCTTC. The complete variable domain, with remaining parts taken from reference TRBV9 and TRBJ2-1, reads DSGVTQTPKHLITATGQRVTLRCSPRSGDLSVYWYQQSLDQGLQFLIQYYNGEERAKGNILERFSAQQFPDLHSELNLSSLELGDSALYFCASSERGGPSNEQFFGPGTRLTVL.

The chain employs TRBV25-1 and TRBJ1-1; a possible D gene is TRBD1 (5 bases). CDR3 size: 15 residues. V was pared by 7 bases and J by 5 bases, with 20 bases between. Germline loops: CDR1 MGHDK, CDR2 SYGVNS. The CDR3 here is CASTPRGGGGTEAFF. CDR3 DNA sequence: TGTGCCAGCACCCCCCGCGGGGGGGGAGGGACTGAAGCTTTCTTT.

In its sample, this clone was seen a few times. The V gene is TRBV6-6, the J gene TRBJ1-2, with D unresolved. The CDR3 covers 14 residues. The V end was cut by 0 bases, the J end by 2 bases, with 7 bases between. Germline V gene data show CDR1 as MNHNY and CDR2 as SVGAGI (reference sequence). The CDR3 loop reads CASSYSSGNYGYTF. Written as DNA, the CDR3 is TGTGCCAGCAGTTACTCATCAGGAAACTATGGCTACACCTTC.

This clone was seen a few times. The genes are TRBV30 and TRBJ1-4; D gene unclear. CDR1 and CDR2 (germline): GTSNPN, SVGIG (reference sequence). This CDR3 is built from 15 residues. V gave up 0 bases and J gave up 5 bases, with 13 bases separating them. DNA for the CDR3: TGTGCCTGGAGTGTACTTAGAGGGTTGAATGAAAAACTGTTTTTT. Translation gives CAWSVLRGLNEKLFF.

V is TRBV27 and J is TRBJ2-3; D might be TRBD1 (6 bases). The CDR3 is made up of 16 amino acids. Trimming removed 6 bases at V and 4 bases at J, with 20 bases between. Looked up from germline, CDR1 is MNHEY and CDR2 is SMNVEV (reference sequence). This CDR3 is CASSQLGRGNPDTQYF. For the CDR3, the DNA is TGTGCCAGCAGCCAATTGGGTAGGGGGAACCCAGATACGCAGTATTTT.

J is TRBJ2-2 and V is TRBV10-3; no reliable D call. Germline V gene data show CDR1 as ENHRY and CDR2 as SYGVKD. V lost 6 bases and J 7 bases, leaving 15 bases between the germline ends. CDR3 size: 14 residues. The CDR3 sequence is CAIRSSADSGELFF. The CDR3 coding sequence is TGTGCCATCAGGTCCTCCGCGGATAGCGGGGAGCTGTTTTTT.

There are a few counts of this clone. The chain carries TRBV5-4 and TRBJ1-1; TRBD1 might be the D (5 bases). The V end lost 5 bases, the J end lost 1 base, and 12 bases lay between the germline ends. This CDR3 comprises 14 residues. Germline values: CDR1 SGHNT, CDR2 YYREEE (reference sequence). The CDR3 loop is CASRLDQGNTEAFF. DNA of the CDR3: TGTGCCAGCAGACTTGATCAGGGGAACACTGAAGCTTTCTTT.

This clone turned up a few times. The chain joins TRBV27 to TRBJ2-3; 7 bases agree with TRBD2. Germline CDR1 MNHEY, CDR2 SMNVEV (reference sequence). With V trimmed by 7 bases and J by 0 bases, 1 base remained unmatched. This CDR3 has 13 residues. The CDR3 coding sequence is TGTGCCAGCAAACTAGCGAGCACAGATACGCAGTATTTT. It yields the protein CASKLASTDTQYF.